This TCR beta chain derives from a study of blood T cell repertoires in COVID-19. This CDR3 spans 11 amino acids. Trimming removed 8 bases from V and 8 bases from J, with 15 bases in between. Germline V gives CDR1 SQVTM, CDR2 ANQGSEA. Clones were read by immunoSEQ multiplex PCR, and TCRdb kept only the in-frame ones, dropping some. The sample lists roughly 340,000 clones, more than 80% occurring once. Grouping used clinical history reported by participants in a survey and questionnaire. The chain employs TRBV29-1 and TRBJ1-2; tentatively, D is TRBD1 (6 bases). The sequence came from a young man who had recovered from COVID-19. The sequencing sample was made of PBMCs or T cells enriched from blood (not recorded which). The CDR3 sequence is CSTGTFWGYTF. In DNA, the CDR3 is TGCAGCACAGGGACCTTCTGGGGCTACACCTTC.